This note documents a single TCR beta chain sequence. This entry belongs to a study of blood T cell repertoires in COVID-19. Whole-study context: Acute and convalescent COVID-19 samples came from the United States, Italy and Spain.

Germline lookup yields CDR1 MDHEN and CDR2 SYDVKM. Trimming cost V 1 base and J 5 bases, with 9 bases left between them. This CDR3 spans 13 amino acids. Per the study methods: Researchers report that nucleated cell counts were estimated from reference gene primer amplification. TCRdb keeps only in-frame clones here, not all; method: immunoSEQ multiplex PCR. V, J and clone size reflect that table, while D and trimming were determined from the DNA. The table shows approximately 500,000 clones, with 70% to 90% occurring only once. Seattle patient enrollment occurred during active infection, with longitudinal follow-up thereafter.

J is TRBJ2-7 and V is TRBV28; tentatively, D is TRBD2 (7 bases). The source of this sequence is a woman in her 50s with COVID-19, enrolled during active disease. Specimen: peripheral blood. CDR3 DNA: TGTGCCAGCAGTTTATTAGGGGGGGACGAGCAGTACTTC. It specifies CASSLLGGDEQYF.